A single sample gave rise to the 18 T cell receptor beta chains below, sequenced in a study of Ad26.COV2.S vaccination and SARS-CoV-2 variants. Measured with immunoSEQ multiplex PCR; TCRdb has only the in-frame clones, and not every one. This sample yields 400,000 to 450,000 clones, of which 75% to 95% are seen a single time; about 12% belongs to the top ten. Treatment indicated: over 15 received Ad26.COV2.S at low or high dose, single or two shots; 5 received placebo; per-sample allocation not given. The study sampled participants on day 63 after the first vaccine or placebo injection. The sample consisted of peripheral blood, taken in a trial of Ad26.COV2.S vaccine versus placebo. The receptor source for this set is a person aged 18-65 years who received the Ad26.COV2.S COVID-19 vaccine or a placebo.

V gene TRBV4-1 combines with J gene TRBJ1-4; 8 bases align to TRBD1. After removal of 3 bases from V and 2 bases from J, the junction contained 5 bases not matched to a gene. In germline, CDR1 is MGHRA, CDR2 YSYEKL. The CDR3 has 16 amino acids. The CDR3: CASSQFQGATNEKLFF. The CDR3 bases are TGCGCCAGCAGCCAGTTCCAGGGGGCTACTAATGAAAAACTGTTTTTT.

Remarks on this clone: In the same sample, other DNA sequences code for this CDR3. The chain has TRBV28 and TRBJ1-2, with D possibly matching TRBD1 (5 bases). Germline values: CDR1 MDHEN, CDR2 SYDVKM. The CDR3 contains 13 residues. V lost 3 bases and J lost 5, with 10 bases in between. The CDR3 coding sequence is TGTGCCAGCAGTTTTGGGGGGGAATATGGCTACACCTTC. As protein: CASSFGGEYGYTF.

The CDR3 sequence: CASSFAETLKYEQYF. DNA of the CDR3: TGTGCCAGCAGTTTCGCTGAGACACTGAAGTACGAGCAGTACTTC. The chain joins TRBV28 to TRBJ2-7; D gene ambiguous. There are 15 residues in the CDR3. V was clipped by 3 bases and J by 4 bases, with 16 bases between them. CDR1 is MDHEN and CDR2 is SYDVKM in the germline V gene.

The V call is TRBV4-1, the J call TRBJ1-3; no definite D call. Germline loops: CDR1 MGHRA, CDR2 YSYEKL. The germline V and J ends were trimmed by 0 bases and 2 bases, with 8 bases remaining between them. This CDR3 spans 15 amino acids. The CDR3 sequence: CASSQDRTTGNTIYF. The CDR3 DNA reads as TGCGCCAGCAGCCAAGACCGTACGACTGGAAACACCATATATTTT.

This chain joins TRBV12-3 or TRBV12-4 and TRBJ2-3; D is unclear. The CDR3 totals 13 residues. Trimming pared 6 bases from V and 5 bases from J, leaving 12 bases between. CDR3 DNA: TGTGCCAGCAGCCCCAGTTGGGGAGATACGCAGTATTTT. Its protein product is CASSPSWGDTQYF.

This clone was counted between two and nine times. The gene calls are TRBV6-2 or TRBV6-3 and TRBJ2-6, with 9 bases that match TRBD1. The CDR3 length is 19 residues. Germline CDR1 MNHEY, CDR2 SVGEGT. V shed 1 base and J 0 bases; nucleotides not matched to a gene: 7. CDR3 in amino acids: CASSYWSGQGDSGANVLTF. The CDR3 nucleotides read TGTGCCAGCAGTTACTGGTCGGGACAGGGAGACTCTGGGGCCAACGTCCTGACTTTC.

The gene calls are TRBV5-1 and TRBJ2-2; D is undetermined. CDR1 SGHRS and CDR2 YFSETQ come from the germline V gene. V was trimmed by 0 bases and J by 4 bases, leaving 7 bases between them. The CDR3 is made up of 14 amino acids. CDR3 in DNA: TGCGCCAGCAGCTTGGTTGTGAGCACCGGGGAGCTGTTTTTT. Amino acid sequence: CASSLVVSTGELFF.

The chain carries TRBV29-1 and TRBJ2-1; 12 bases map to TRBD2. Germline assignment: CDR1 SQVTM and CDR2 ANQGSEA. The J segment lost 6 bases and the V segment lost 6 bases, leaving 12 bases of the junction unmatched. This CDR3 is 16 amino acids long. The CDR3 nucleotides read TGCAGCGTCCACCCGACTAGCGGGAGATTTCTCAATGAGCAGTTCTTC. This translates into CSVHPTSGRFLNEQFF.

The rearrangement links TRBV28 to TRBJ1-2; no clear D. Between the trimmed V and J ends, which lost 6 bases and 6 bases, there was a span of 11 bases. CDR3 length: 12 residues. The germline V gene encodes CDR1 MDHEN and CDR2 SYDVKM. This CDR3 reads CASSPLYDGYTF. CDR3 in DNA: TGTGCCAGCAGCCCTTTGTACGATGGCTACACCTTC.

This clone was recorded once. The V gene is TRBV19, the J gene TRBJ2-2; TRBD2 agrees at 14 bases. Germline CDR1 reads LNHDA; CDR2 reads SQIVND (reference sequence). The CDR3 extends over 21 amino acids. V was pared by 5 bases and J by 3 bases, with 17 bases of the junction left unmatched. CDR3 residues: CASSWPSTGTSGSRDTGELFF. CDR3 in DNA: TGTGCCAGTAGTTGGCCCTCAACCGGGACTAGCGGGAGTCGGGACACCGGGGAGCTGTTTTTT.

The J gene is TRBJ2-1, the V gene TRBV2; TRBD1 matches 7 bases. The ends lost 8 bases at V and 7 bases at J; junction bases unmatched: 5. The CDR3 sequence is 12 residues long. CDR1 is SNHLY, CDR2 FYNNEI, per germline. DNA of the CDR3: TGTGCCAGCGGGAGACAGGGTAATGAGCAGTTCTTC. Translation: CASGRQGNEQFF.

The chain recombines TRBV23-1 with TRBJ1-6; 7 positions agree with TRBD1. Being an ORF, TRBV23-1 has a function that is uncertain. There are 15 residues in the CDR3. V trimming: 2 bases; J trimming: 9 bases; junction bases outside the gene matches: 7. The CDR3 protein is CASSQDRALSSPLHF. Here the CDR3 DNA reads TGCGCCAGCAGTCAAGACAGGGCGTTAAGTTCACCCCTCCACTTT.

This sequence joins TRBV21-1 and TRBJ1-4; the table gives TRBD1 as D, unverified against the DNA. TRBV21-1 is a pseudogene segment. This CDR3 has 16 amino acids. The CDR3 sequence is CASEVRQGPTNEKLFF. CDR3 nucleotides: TGTGCCAGCGAAGTTCGACAGGGGCCAACTAATGAAAAACTGTTTTTT.

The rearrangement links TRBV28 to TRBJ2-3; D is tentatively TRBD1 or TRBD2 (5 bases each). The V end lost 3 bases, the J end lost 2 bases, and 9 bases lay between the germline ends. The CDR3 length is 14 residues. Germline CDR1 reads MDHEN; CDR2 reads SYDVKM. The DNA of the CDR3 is TGTGCCAGCAGTTTCCAAGGGACCACAGATACGCAGTATTTT. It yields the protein CASSFQGTTDTQYF.

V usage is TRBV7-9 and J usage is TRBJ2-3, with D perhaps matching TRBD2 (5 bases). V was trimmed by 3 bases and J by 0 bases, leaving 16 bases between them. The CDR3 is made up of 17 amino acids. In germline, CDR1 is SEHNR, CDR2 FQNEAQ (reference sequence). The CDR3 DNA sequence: TGTGCCAGCAGCTTCCCCCTGAGGCGGACTAGCACAGATACGCAGTATTTT. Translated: CASSFPLRRTSTDTQYF.

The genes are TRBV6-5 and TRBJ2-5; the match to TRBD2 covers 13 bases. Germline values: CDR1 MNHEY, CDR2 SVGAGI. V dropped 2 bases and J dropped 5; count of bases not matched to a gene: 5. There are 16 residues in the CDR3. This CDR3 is CASSYGTSGARETQYF. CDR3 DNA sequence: TGTGCCAGCAGTTACGGGACTAGCGGGGCCCGGGAGACCCAGTACTTC.

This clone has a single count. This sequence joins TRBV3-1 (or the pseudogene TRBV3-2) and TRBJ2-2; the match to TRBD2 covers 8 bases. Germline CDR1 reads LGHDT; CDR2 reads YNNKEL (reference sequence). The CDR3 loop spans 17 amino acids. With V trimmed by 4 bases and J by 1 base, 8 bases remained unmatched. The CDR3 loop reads CASSLLHSGVNTGELFF. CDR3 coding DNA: TGTGCCAGCAGCCTATTACATAGCGGGGTGAACACCGGGGAGCTGTTTTTT.

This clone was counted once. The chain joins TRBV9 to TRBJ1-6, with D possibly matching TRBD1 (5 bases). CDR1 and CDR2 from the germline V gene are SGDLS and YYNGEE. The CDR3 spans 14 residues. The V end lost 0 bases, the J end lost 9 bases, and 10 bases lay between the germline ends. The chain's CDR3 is CASSVVPTGSPLHF. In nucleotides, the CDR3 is TGTGCCAGCAGCGTAGTCCCCACAGGTTCACCCCTCCACTTT.